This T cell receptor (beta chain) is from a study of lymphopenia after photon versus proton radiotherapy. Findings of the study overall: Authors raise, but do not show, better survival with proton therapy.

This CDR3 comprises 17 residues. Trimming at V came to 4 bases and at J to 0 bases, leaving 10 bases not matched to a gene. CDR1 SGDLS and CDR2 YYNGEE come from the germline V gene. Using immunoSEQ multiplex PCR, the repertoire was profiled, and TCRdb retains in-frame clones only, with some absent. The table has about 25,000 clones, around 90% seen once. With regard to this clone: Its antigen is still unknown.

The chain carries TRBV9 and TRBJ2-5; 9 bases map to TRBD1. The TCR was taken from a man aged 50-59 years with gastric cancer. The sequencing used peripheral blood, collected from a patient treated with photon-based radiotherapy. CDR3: CASSPRGGQGHQETQYF. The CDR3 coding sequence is TGTGCCAGCAGCCCACGAGGGGGACAGGGACACCAAGAGACCCAGTACTTC.